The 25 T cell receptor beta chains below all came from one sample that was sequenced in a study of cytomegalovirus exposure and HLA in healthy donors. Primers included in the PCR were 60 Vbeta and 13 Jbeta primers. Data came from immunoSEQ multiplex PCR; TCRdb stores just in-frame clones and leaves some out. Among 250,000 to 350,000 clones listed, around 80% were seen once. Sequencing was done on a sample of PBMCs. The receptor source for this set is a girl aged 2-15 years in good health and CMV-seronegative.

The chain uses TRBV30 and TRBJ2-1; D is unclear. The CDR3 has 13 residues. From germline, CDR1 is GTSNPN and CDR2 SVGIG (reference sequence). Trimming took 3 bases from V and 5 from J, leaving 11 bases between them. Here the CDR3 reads CAWSTRLDNEQFF. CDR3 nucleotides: TGTGCCTGGAGCACCCGTTTAGACAATGAGCAGTTCTTC.

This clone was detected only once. The CDR3, as DNA: TGTGCCAGCACCTACCAGGGGGGAAAACTGTTTTTT. Translating it yields CASTYQGGKLFF. The chain carries TRBV7-9 and TRBJ1-4; 7 bases are a match to TRBD1. The germline CDR1 and CDR2 sequences are SEHNR and FQNEAQ (reference sequence). Trimming at V came to 7 bases and at J to 10 bases, leaving 6 bases not matched to a gene. CDR3 length: 12 residues.

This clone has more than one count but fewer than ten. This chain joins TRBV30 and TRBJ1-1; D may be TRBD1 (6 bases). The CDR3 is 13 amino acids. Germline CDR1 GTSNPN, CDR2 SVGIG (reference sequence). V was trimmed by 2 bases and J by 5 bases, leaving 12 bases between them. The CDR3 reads CAWSISTGTEAFF. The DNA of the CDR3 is TGTGCCTGGAGTATCTCAACAGGGACTGAAGCTTTCTTT.

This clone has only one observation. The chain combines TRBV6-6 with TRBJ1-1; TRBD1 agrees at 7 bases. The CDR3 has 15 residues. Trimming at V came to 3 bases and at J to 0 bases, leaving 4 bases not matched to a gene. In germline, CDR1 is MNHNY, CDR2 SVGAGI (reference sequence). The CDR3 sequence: CASSYGRGMNTEAFF. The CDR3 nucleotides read TGTGCCAGCAGTTATGGCAGGGGGATGAACACTGAAGCTTTCTTT.

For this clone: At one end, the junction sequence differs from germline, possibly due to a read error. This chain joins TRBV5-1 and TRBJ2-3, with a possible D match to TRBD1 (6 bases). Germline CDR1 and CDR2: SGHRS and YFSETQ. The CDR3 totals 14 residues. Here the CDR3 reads CASSLVGARTELNF. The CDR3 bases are TGCGCCAGCAGCTTGGTGGGGGCACGAACCGAACTAAATTTT.

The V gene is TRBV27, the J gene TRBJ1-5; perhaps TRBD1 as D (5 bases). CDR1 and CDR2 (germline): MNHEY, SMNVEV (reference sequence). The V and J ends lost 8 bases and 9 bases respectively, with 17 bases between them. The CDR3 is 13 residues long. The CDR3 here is CASSLGSGWPQHF. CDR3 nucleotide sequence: TGTGCCAGCTCATTAGGATCAGGGTGGCCCCAGCATTTT.

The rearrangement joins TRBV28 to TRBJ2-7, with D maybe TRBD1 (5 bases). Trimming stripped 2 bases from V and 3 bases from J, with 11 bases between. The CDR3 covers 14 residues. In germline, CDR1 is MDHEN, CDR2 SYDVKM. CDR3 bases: TGTGCCAGCAGTTTAGGCAGGGCAAACTACGAGCAGTACTTC. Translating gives CASSLGRANYEQYF. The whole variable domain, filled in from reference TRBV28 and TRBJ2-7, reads DVKVTQSSRYLVKRTGEKVFLECVQDMDHENMFWYRQDPGLGLRLIYFSYDVKMKEKGDIPEGYSVSREKKERFSLILESASTNQTSMYLCASSLGRANYEQYFGPGTRLTVT.

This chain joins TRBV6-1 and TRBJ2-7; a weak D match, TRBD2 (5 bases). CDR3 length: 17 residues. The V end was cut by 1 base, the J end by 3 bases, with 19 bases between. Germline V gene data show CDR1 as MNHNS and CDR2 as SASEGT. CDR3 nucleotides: TGTGCCAGCAGTGAAGTCGGGCGGGTGACGGGATACTACGAGCAGTACTTC. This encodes CASSEVGRVTGYYEQYF.

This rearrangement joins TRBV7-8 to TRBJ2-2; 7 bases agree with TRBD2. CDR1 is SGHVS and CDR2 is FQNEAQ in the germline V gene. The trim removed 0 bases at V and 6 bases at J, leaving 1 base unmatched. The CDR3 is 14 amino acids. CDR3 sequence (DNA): TGTGCCAGCAGCTTAGCGGCGGGGGCCGGGGAGCTGTTTTTT. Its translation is CASSLAAGAGELFF.

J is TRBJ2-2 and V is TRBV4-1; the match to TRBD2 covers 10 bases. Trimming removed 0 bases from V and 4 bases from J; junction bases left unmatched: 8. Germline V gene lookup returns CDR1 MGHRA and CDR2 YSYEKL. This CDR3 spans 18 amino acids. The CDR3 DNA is TGCGCCAGCAGCCAAGATACGTTACTAGCGGGGTCCACCGGGGAGCTGTTTTTT. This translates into CASSQDTLLAGSTGELFF.

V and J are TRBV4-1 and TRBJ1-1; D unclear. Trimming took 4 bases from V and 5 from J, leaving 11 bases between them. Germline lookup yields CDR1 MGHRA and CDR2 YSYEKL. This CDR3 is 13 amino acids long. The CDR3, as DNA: TGCGCCAGCAGCCCGGCCAGGCCGACTGAAGCTTTCTTT. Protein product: CASSPARPTEAFF.

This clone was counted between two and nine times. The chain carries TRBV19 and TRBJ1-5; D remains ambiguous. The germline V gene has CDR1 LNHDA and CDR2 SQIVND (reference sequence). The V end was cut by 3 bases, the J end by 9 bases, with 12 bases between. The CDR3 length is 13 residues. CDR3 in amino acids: CASSISVSMPQHF. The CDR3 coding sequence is TGTGCCAGTAGTATCAGTGTCAGTATGCCCCAGCATTTT.

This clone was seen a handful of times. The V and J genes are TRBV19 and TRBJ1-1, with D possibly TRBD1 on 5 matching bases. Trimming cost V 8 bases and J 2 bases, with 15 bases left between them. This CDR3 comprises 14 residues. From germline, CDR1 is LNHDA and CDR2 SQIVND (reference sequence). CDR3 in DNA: TGTGCCAGTCAGACTAGTGACAGAAACACTGAAGCTTTCTTT. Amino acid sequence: CASQTSDRNTEAFF.

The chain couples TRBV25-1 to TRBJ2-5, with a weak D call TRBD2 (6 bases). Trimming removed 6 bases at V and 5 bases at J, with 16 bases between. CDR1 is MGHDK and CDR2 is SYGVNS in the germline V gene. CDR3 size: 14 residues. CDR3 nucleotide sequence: TGTGCCAGCAGCATTGGGACTGCTTTTGAGACCCAGTACTTC. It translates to CASSIGTAFETQYF.

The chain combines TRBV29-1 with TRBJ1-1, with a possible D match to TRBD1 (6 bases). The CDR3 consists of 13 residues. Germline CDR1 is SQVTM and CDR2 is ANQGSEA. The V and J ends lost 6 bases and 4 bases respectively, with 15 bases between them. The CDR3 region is CSVNREWRTEAFF. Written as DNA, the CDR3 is TGCAGCGTGAACAGGGAATGGCGCACTGAAGCTTTCTTT.

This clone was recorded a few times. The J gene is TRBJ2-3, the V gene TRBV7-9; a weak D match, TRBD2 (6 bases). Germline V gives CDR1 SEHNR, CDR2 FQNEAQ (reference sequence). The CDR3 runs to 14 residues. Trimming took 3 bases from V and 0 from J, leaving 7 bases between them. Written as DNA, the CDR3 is TGTGCCAGCAGCTTGGGACTGAGCACAGATACGCAGTATTTT. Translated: CASSLGLSTDTQYF.

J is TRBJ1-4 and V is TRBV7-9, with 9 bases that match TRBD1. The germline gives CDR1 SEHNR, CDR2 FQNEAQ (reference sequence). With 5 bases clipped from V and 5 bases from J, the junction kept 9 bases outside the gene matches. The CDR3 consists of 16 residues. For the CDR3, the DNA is TGTGCCAGCAGCCCCCGACGCGGACAGGGGAATGAAAAACTGTTTTTT. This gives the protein CASSPRRGQGNEKLFF.

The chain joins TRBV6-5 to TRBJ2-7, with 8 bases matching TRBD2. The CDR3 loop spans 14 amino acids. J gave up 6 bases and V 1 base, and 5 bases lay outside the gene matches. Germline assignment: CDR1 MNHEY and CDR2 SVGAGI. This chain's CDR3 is CASSYYPGGREQYF. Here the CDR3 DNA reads TGTGCCAGCAGTTACTATCCGGGGGGGCGCGAGCAGTACTTC.

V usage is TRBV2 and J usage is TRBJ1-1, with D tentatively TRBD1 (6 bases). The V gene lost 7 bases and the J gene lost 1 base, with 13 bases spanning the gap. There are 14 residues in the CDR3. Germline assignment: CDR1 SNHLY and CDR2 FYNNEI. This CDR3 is CASTRTDRNTEAFF. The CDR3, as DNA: TGTGCCAGCACTAGGACAGATCGGAACACTGAAGCTTTCTTT. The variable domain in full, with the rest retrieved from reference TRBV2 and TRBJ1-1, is EPEVTQTPSHQVTQMGQEVILRCVPISNHLYFYWYRQILGQKVEFLVSFYNNEISEKSEIFDDQFSVERPDGSNFTLKIRSTKLEDSAMYFCASTRTDRNTEAFFGQGTRLTVV.

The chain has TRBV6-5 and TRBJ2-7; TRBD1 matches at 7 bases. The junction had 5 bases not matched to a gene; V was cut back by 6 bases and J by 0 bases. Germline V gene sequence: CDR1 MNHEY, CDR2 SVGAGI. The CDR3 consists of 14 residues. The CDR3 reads CASRRDSHSYEQYF. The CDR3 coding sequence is TGTGCCAGCAGAAGGGACAGCCACTCCTACGAGCAGTACTTC.

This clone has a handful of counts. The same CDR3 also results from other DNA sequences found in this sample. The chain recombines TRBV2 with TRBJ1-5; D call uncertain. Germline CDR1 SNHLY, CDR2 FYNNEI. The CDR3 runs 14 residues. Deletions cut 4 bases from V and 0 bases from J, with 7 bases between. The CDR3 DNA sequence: TGTGCCAGCAGTGCATCCATTAGCAATCAGCCCCAGCATTTT. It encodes CASSASISNQPQHF.

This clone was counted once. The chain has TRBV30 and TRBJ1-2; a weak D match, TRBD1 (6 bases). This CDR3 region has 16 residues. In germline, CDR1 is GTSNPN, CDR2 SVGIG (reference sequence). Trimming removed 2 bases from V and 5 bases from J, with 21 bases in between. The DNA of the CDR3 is TGTGCCTGGAGTAGGCTTTTCGGGGGGCTACGGTATGGCTACACCTTC. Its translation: CAWSRLFGGLRYGYTF.

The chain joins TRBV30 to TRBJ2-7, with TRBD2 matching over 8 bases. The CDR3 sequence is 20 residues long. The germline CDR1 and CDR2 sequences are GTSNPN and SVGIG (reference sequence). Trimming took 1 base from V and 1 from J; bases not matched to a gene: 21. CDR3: CAWSANLAGRFLRDSYEQYF. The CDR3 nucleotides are TGTGCCTGGAGTGCCAACTTAGCGGGGAGGTTCCTACGGGATTCCTACGAGCAGTACTTC. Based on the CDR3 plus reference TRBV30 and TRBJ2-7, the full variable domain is SQTIHQWPATLVQPVGSPLSLECTVEGTSNPNLYWYRQAAGRGLQLLFYSVGIGQISSEVPQNLSASRPQDRQFILSSKKLLLSDSGFYLCAWSANLAGRFLRDSYEQYFGPGTRLTVT.

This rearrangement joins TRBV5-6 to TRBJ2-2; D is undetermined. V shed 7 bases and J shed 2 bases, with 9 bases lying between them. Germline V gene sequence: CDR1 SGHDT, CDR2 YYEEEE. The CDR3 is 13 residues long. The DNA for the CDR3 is TGTGCCAGCGCAGAGGTAAACACCGGGGAGCTGTTTTTT. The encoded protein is CASAEVNTGELFF.

The CDR3 sequence: CAISERGQGAYGYTF. The DNA of the CDR3 is TGTGCCATCAGTGAACGAGGACAGGGGGCCTATGGCTACACCTTC. V and J are TRBV10-3 and TRBJ1-2, with 11 bases matching TRBD1. Trimming cost V 3 bases and J 4 bases; bases outside gene matches: 4. The CDR3 loop spans 15 amino acids. Per the germline V gene, CDR1 is ENHRY and CDR2 is SYGVKD.